A selection of T cell receptor beta chains follows, all from one sample in a study of human T cells and chemical hapten exposure. MiXCR was run by TCRdb on the RACE reads, yielding one entry per CDR3 protein. The table records 60,000 to 80,000 distinct CDR3 sequences, 5.5% to 7.5% of them present only once. Material for sequencing was whole blood. The source of these receptors is a female donor in good health. Some clones in this sample may be carry-over from other donors' samples. Both conserved end residues are part of each CDR3. The D gene is left open where the match is weak.

d_gene,len,v_gene,CDR3aa
-,15,TRBV20-1,CSALNSDFVSDTQYF
TRBD1,13,TRBV28,CASSWTGSYEQYF
TRBD2,12,TRBV20-1,CSGSGRGDEQFF
-,12,TRBV20-1,CSAALGGGEQFF
-,13,TRBV4-1,CASSQAFTDTQYF
-,12,TRBV29-1,CSVEGWGRAEYF
-,12,TRBV29-1,CSAGKTNEKLFF
-,11,TRBV20-1,CSARLDYGYTF
-,14,TRBV18,CASSPSTGANVLTF
-,14,TRBV7-2,CASRYSGSSYEQYF
-,13,TRBV20-1,CSARSVLGTEAFF
-,14,TRBV5-1,CASSGGSTNTEAFF
-,15,TRBV7-9,CATHLDRRSTDTQYF
-,11,TRBV30,CAWSPMVEQFF
-,12,TRBV29-1,CSVEPGDTEAFF
-,13,TRBV24-1,CATSGQRSDGYTF
-,14,TRBV20-1,CSARMGPTYYGYTF
-,16,TRBV10-3,CAISDFGGLGGTEAFF
-,14,TRBV28,CASSLGESNQPQHF
-,16,TRBV28,CASRNTLRDSGNTIYF
TRBD2,14,TRBV7-8,CAISSLAGPNEQFF
TRBD1,15,TRBV10-3,CAILEQGAKYNEQFF
TRBD2,16,TRBV18,CASSELAAQPVNTQYF
-,15,TRBV3-1,CASSQDFAGANVLTF
-,12,TRBV3-1,CASSQVGNTIYF
-,15,TRBV11-3,CASSVGRGPSHEQYF
-,11,TRBV29-1,CSAGGAEEQYF
-,14,TRBV7-2,CASSRGTTNSPLHF
TRBD2,18,TRBV4-2,CASSQGLAGGPVLETQYF
-,13,TRBV21-1,CASSKVGVPEAFF
-,19,TRBV5-4,CASSSAGQHLAGRDSPLHF
TRBD1,14,TRBV29-1,CSAGGIRDNEKLFF
TRBD1,16,TRBV25-1,CASSDRDRRFQETQYF
-,13,TRBV12-3/TRBV12-4,CASSHLSFYGYTF
TRBD1,15,TRBV4-1,CASNLRDSLAYEQYF
TRBD1,16,TRBV20-1,CSARPFQGQGHYGYTF
-,19,TRBV25-1,CASTKTGGKTSGSYNEQFF
-,13,TRBV6-2/TRBV6-3,CASRPGLYNEQFF
-,13,TRBV6-2/TRBV6-3,CASKKIQSGEQYF
TRBD2,20,TRBV11-3,CASTLRGVTSGRMRTGELFF
TRBD2,16,TRBV2,CASSNGGRAAKNIQYF
-,12,TRBV14,CASSAPRETQYF
-,13,TRBV2,CASRGTDNYGYTF
TRBD2,23,TRBV7-9,CASNTKQGKAGERPSQATDTQYF
TRBD1,13,TRBV29-1,CSVAGGLVYEQYF
TRBD2,13,TRBV3-1,CASSLTAGGLPDF
-,11,TRBV28,CASQSRQPQHF
-,15,TRBV7-2,CASSTGTKGANEQFF
-,12,TRBV3-1,CASSQEQKTQYF
TRBD1,13,TRBV20-1,CSANQGGGQPQHF
-,13,TRBV7-2,CASSKDRTDTQYF
-,16,TRBV11-2,CASSLVPASGANVLTF
TRBD2,15,TRBV29-1,CSVPSGTRGTDTQYF
-,13,TRBV24-1,CATSGTGTGELFF
TRBD1,14,TRBV6-6,CASRGTGSNEKLFF